The source of this T cell receptor (beta chain) is a study of human T cells and chemical hapten exposure. Study context: Weekly diphenylcyclopropenone doses were given to patients' scalps across the approximately 24-week study. Alopecia areata, totalis and universalis patients, mostly female, were included. Study-wide results and limits: Counts of expanded TCRs at PT1 were positively correlated with patch test score.

This clonotype came up a few times. Antigen unknown. Specified time point: patch test 1, 2 weeks after DPC sensitization. Treatment described: therapeutic diphenylcyclopropenone sensitization with weekly scalp DPC. What the library attached to individual cDNA molecules were unique molecular identifiers. One entry per CDR3 protein results from TCRdb running MiXCR on the RACE reads. The sample carries 100,000 or so distinct CDR3 sequences, approximately 10% recorded once. This CDR3 has 14 residues. V lost 9 bases to trimming and J lost 4 bases; unmatched junction nucleotides: 8. Germline lookup yields CDR1 SNHLY and CDR2 FYNNEI.

The sequenced sample was whole blood, obtained in connection with sensitization to the hapten diphenylcyclopropenone (DPC). This receptor was identified in a woman aged 40 to 50 with alopecia areata. Some clones in this sample may be carry-over from other donors' samples. The rearrangement uses TRBV2 and TRBJ1-2; 10 positions agree with TRBD1. The CDR3 sequence: CASTGTGVAYGYTF. CDR3 sequence (DNA): TGTGCCAGTACCGGGACAGGGGTCGCCTATGGCTACACCTTC.